A selection of T cell receptor beta chains follows, all from one sample in a study of OX40 agonist ivuxolimab in advanced cancers. The repertoire was sequenced with immunoSEQ multiplex PCR; TCRdb's copy has only in-frame clones and lacks some. The sample includes 30,000 to 45,000 clones, 86% of them seen just once. The sequencing used CD4+ or CD8+ T cells sorted from blood, collected in a trial of the OX40 agonist ivuxolimab. The receptors stem from an adult with an advanced solid tumor such as melanoma, head and neck, liver or kidney cancer. The CDR3 runs from the conserved cysteine through the conserved F or W. Fields, in order: J gene, V gene, CDR3 protein.

TRBJ1-3 TRBV19 CASSQSQSGNTIYF
TRBJ1-4 TRBV5-5 CASSRDRGSFDEKLFF
TRBJ1-2 TRBV7-2 CASSFQAPGQGGSGYTF
TRBJ2-7 TRBV6-6 CASISGQAGTYEQYF
TRBJ1-2 TRBV7-2 CASSYRRSTRSYTF
TRBJ1-6 TRBV4-1 CASSPGQSFYNSPLHF
TRBJ2-7 TRBV2 CASRDRSGSYEQYF
TRBJ1-1 TRBV4-1 CASSQQGARVEAFF
TRBJ1-1 TRBV7-3 CASSATGPGTEAFF
TRBJ1-1 TRBV6-5 CASRRLDDTEAFF
TRBJ2-5 TRBV5-1 CASSFRDRGETQYF
TRBJ1-1 TRBV29-1 CSVVPTGEPTEAFF
TRBJ1-1 TRBV7-3 CASTDQGGTEAFF
TRBJ2-2 TRBV6-6 CASSYDEGPTGELFF
TRBJ2-5 TRBV7-8 CASSSHRRARGETQYF
TRBJ1-5 TRBV7-9 CASSLGGADQPQHF
TRBJ1-2 TRBV5-1 CASSLDRARGYTF
TRBJ2-7 TRBV10-3 CAIRGTLEPHEQYF
TRBJ2-3 TRBV29-1 CSVEGGTEPTDTQYF
TRBJ1-3 TRBV30 CAWSVTRGLGNTIYF
TRBJ2-3 TRBV12-5 CASGGAGPLKENTQYF
TRBJ2-1 TRBV21-1 CASSSIFRTSGHRNEQFF
TRBJ2-1 TRBV19 CASSLRPFLAGPRGEQFF
TRBJ1-2 TRBV27 CASSHKGPTYGYTF
TRBJ1-4 TRBV9 CASTPHGGGGVTNEKLFF
TRBJ1-5 TRBV27 CASGWAKYSNQPQHF
TRBJ2-7 TRBV6-6 CASSYRIGTTYEQYF
TRBJ2-6 TRBV7-2 CASSSRGSGANVLTF
TRBJ1-1 TRBV30 CAWSKGTGVAFF
TRBJ1-6 TRBV7-8 CASSSGGEGVALHF
TRBJ2-2 TRBV9 CASKDSSLLANTGELFF
TRBJ2-5 TRBV18 CASSPPFAGGLVREQETQYF
TRBJ1-1 TRBV7-3 CASSLRGGTGGITEAFF
TRBJ2-7 TRBV5-4 CASIGQGREQYF
TRBJ1-2 TRBV6-1 CASSEGGDLPYPYTF
TRBJ1-5 TRBV18 CASSQGGVAQPQHF
TRBJ2-3 TRBV19 CASSIRDSSTDTQYF
. TRBV7-2 CASSVSGLGYEQYF
TRBJ2-3 TRBV18 CASSPNRGSSDTQYF
TRBJ2-5 TRBV5-1 CASSSWDRGQETQYF
TRBJ2-7 TRBV7-2 CASSLRDKDEQYF
TRBJ2-7 TRBV5-5 CASSKDYAGASYEQYF
TRBJ2-3 TRBV2 CASSPTSGGAGTDTQYF